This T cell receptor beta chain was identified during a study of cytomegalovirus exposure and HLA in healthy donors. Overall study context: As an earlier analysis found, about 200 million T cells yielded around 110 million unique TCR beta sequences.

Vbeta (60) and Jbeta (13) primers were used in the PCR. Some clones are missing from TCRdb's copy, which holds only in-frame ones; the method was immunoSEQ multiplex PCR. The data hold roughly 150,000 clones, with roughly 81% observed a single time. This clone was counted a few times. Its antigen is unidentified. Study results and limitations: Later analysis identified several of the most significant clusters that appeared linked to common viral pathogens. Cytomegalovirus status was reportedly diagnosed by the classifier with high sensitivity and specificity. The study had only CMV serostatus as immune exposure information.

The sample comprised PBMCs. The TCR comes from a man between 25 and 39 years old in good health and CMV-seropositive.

The CDR3 is CASSEGRQGLNTEAFF. Here the CDR3 DNA reads TGTGCCAGCAGTGAAGGCAGACAGGGCTTGAACACTGAAGCTTTCTTT. The chain couples TRBV2 to TRBJ1-1; 7 bases agree with TRBD1. Germline V gene lookup returns CDR1 SNHLY and CDR2 FYNNEI. The CDR3 loop spans 16 amino acids. V lost 1 base, J lost 0 bases, and 5 bases stayed unmatched.